This T cell receptor beta chain was sequenced in a study of T cells in Graves' hyperthyroidism and ophthalmopathy. TCR beta CDR3 regions were amplified from RNA transcripts. The HTBI set primed first-round TCR CDR3 RT-PCR. In TCRdb, the multiplex PCR reads were re-called with MiXCR into one record per CDR3 protein. The sample lists about 400,000 distinct CDR3 sequences; around 25% were seen once. Per the germline V gene, CDR1 is SGHTA and CDR2 is FQGNSA. The CDR3 has 11 amino acids. V was clipped by 1 base and J by 14 bases, with 11 bases between them. Note on this clonotype: Its specificity is not known.

Based on clinical symptoms, serum thyroxine and TRAb, thyroid ultrasound and orbital computed tomography, diagnoses were reached. Study-wide findings and caveats: Within blood appeared most thyroid clonotypes that had expanded above 0.001. With a median lead of roughly 6.8 months before onset, the model predicted ophthalmopathy.

This TCR came from a man in his fifties with Graves' hyperthyroidism. The sequenced sample was blood. The V call is TRBV7-2, the J call TRBJ2-5; either TRBD1 or TRBD2 may fit D (5 bases each). CDR3 DNA: TGTGCCAGCAGCTTAGAAATTGGGGGATACTTC. Translation: CASSLEIGGYF.